Listed below are T cell receptor beta chains from one sample, sequenced in a study of T cells after yellow fever vaccination. TCRdb analysed the 5' RACE reads with MiXCR anew, one entry per CDR3 protein. The table includes approximately 260,000 distinct CDR3 sequences, approximately 12% detected once. The sample in question was CD4+ T cells sorted from PBMCs, obtained 45 days after the yellow fever booster vaccination. The receptors originated from a man aged 30 to 39 who received the YFV17D yellow fever vaccine. CDR3s include the opening cysteine and the closing phenylalanine or tryptophan. D genes are given only for firm matches. Clone size, where shown, is once, few, many, or a class for clones that have expanded.

TRBJ2-1 few . TRBV20-1 CSAREIPGREQFF TGCAGTGCTAGAGAGATACCGGGGCGGGAGCAGTTCTTC
TRBJ2-2 few . TRBV12-3/TRBV12-4 CASSLLRVSDNGELFF TGTGCCAGCAGTTTATTGAGGGTGAGCGACAACGGGGAGCTGTTTTTT
TRBJ2-7 few TRBD1 TRBV6-5 CASSYSGQRSSYEQYF TGTGCCAGCAGTTACTCGGGACAGCGGAGCTCCTACGAGCAGTACTTC
TRBJ2-7 few TRBD2 TRBV14 CASSQSGRPLHF TGTGCCAGCAGCCAGAGCGGGAGGCCCCTGCACTTC
TRBJ1-2 few TRBD1 TRBV25-1 CASSDPGTVGGYTF TGTGCCAGCAGTGATCCCGGGACAGTTGGTGGCTACACCTTC
TRBJ1-4 . TRBD1 TRBV6-2/TRBV6-3 CASRTDRRYEKLFF TGTGCCAGCAGAACGGACAGGCGGTATGAAAAACTGTTTTTT
TRBJ2-5 . . TRBV5-1 CASSLVTGRQETQYF TGCGCCAGCAGCTTGGTAACGGGCCGCCAAGAGACCCAGTACTTC
TRBJ2-6 . . TRBV10-3 CAISPPTIHSGANVLTF TGTGCCATCAGTCCTCCGACGATACACTCTGGGGCCAACGTCCTGACTTTC
TRBJ2-7 . TRBD2 TRBV30 CAWSGGRTRHDEQYF TGTGCCTGGAGTGGGGGCCGGACTAGGCACGACGAGCAGTACTTC
TRBJ2-7 few . TRBV29-1 CSVTGTGNYEQYF TGCAGCGTAACCGGGACGGGAAACTACGAGCAGTACTTC
TRBJ2-1 . TRBD2 TRBV7-8 CASSERLAGSPPHFF TGTGCCAGCAGCGAGCGACTAGCGGGATCGCCCCCCCACTTCTTC
TRBJ2-5 few TRBD1 TRBV12-3/TRBV12-4 CASSFGDSLQETQYF TGTGCCAGCAGTTTCGGGGACAGCCTCCAAGAGACCCAGTACTTC
TRBJ2-3 . . TRBV10-3 CATTGSPEVSQYF TGTGCGACTACAGGTTCTCCTGAAGTGTCGCAGTATTTT
TRBJ2-1 few . TRBV21-1 CASSKEGDRDNEQFF TGTGCCAGCAGCAAAGAGGGGGACAGGGACAATGAGCAGTTCTTC
TRBJ2-7 few . TRBV25-1 CASSDHSGAYEQYF TGTGCCAGCAGTGACCATTCAGGGGCTTACGAGCAGTACTTC
TRBJ2-4 few . TRBV28 CASSPTLGRSEAKNIQYF TGTGCCAGCAGTCCGACACTTGGACGGTCAGAGGCCAAAAACATTCAGTACTTC
TRBJ1-2 . . TRBV7-9 CASSLSAVDNYGYTF TGTGCCAGCAGCTTATCGGCAGTCGATAACTATGGCTACACCTTC
TRBJ2-7 few . TRBV10-3 CAIGGETGPYEQYF TGTGCCATCGGGGGAGAGACAGGCCCCTACGAGCAGTACTTC
TRBJ2-1 . TRBD2 TRBV12-3/TRBV12-4 CPSSLVGRAANEQFF TGTCCCAGCAGTTTAGTCGGGAGGGCCGCAAATGAGCAGTTCTTC
TRBJ2-3 . TRBD2 TRBV4-3 CASSLRTSGRGSTDTQYF TGCGCCAGCAGCCTCCGGACTAGCGGGAGGGGATCGACAGATACGCAGTATTTT
TRBJ2-2 few TRBD1 TRBV19 CASRGQSWTGELFF TGTGCCAGTCGGGGACAGAGCTGGACCGGGGAGCTGTTTTTT
TRBJ1-2 many . TRBV9 CASSVGLGARGYTF TGTGCCAGCAGCGTAGGTTTAGGGGCTCGTGGCTACACCTTC